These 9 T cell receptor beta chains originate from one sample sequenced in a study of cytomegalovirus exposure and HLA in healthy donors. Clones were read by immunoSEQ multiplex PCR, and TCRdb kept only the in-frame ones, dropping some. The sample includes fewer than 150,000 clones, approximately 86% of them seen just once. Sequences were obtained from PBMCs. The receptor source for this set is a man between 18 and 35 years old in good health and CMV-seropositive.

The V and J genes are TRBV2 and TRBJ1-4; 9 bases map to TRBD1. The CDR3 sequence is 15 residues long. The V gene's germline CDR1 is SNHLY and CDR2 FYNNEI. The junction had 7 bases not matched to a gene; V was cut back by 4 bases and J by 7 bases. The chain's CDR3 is CASSAAGQGSEKLFF. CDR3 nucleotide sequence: TGTGCCAGCAGTGCCGCGGGACAGGGAAGTGAAAAACTGTTTTTT.

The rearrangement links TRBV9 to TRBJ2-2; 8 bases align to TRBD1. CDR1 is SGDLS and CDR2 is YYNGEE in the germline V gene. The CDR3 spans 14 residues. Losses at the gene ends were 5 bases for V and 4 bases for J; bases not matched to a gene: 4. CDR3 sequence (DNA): TGTGCCAGCAGGAGGACAGGGTCCACCGGGGAGCTGTTTTTT. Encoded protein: CASRRTGSTGELFF.

CDR3 region: CASSKDRGPYNSPLHF. The CDR3 region has the DNA TGTGCCAGCAGCAAGGACAGGGGACCCTATAATTCACCCCTCCACTTT. The chain carries TRBV7-8 and TRBJ1-6; 9 nucleotides align to TRBD1. This CDR3 is built from 16 residues. The V segment lost 5 bases and the J segment 2 bases; nucleotides outside the gene matches: 4. Germline CDR1 SGHVS, CDR2 FQNEAQ. Together with reference TRBV7-8 and TRBJ1-6, the CDR3 gives the full variable domain: GAGVSQSPRYKVAKRGQDVALRCDPISGHVSLFWYQQALGQGPEFLTYFQNEAQLDKSGLPSDRFFAERPEGSVSTLKIQRTQQEDSAVYLCASSKDRGPYNSPLHFGNGTRLTVT.

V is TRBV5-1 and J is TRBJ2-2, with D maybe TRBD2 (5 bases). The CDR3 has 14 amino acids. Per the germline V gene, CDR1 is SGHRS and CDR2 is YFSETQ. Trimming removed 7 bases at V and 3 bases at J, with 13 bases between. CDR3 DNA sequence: TGCGCCAGCCATAGACTACCGGACACCGGGGAGCTGTTTTTT. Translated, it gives CASHRLPDTGELFF.

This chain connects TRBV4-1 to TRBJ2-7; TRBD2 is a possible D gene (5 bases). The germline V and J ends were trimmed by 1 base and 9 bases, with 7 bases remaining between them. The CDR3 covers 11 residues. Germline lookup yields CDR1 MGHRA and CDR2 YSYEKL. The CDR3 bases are TGCGCCAGCAGCCAAGCCGGAGGGCAGTACTTC. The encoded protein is CASSQAGGQYF.

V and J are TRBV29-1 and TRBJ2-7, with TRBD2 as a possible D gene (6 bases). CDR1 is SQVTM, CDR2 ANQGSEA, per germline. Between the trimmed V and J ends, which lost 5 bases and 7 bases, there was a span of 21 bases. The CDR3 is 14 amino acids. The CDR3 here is CSVLLWDSSREQYF. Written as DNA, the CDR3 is TGCAGCGTTTTACTCTGGGACTCTTCTAGGGAGCAGTACTTC.

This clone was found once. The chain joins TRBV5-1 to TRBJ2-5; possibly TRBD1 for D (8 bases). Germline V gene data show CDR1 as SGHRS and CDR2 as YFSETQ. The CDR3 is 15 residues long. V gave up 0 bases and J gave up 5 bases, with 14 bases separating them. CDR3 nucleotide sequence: TGCGCCAGCAGCTTGGAACAGGGGGGGGCGGAGACCCAGTACTTC. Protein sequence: CASSLEQGGAETQYF.

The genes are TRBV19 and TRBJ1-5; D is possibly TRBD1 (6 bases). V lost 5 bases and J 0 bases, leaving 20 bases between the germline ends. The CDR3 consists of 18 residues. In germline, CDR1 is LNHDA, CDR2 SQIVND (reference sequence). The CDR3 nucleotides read TGTGCCAGTAGTTCTCCACAGGGAATTAGTTTTAGCAATCAGCCCCAGCATTTT. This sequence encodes CASSSPQGISFSNQPQHF.

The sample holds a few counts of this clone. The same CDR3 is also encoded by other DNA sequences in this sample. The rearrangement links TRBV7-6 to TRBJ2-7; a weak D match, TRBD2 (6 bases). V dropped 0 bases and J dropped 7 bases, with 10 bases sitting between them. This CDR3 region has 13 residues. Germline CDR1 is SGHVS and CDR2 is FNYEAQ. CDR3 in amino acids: CASSLAGGYEQYF. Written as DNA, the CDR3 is TGTGCCAGCAGCTTAGCCGGAGGGTATGAGCAGTACTTC.